What follows are 25 T cell receptor beta chains derived from one specimen sequenced in a study of cytomegalovirus exposure and HLA in healthy donors. PCR employed 60 Vbeta and 13 Jbeta primers. TCRdb's copy holds only in-frame clones and misses some; the assay was immunoSEQ multiplex PCR. The sample has a few hundred thousand clones, approximately 81% seen once. The sequenced material came from PBMCs. The receptors were sampled from a woman aged 60 to 75 in good health and CMV-seropositive.

This rearrangement joins TRBV28 to TRBJ1-5; perhaps TRBD1 as D (6 bases). The V gene's germline CDR1 is MDHEN and CDR2 SYDVKM. V gave up 2 bases and J gave up 2 bases, with 13 bases separating them. The CDR3 is 16 residues long. Here the CDR3 reads CASSLRTVKGNQPQHF. CDR3 in DNA: TGTGCCAGCAGTTTAAGGACAGTCAAAGGCAATCAGCCCCAGCATTTT.

This clone has only one observation. The V and J genes are TRBV5-4 and TRBJ2-5, with TRBD1 as a possible D gene (5 bases). Germline V gives CDR1 SGHNT, CDR2 YYREEE (reference sequence). CDR3 length: 14 amino acids. V lost 0 bases and J lost 2, with 8 bases in between. This CDR3 is CASSLAGFQETQYF. CDR3 sequence (DNA): TGTGCCAGCAGCTTGGCAGGGTTTCAAGAGACCCAGTACTTC.

This clone has only a few counts. This sequence joins TRBV4-1 and TRBJ1-2; 8 nucleotides line up with TRBD1. Germline CDR1 reads MGHRA; CDR2 reads YSYEKL. This CDR3 contains 17 residues. With V trimmed by 2 bases and J by 5 bases, 13 bases remained unmatched. The CDR3 spells CASSQNLPGQVRYGYTF. CDR3 sequence (DNA): TGCGCCAGCAGCCAAAACTTACCGGGACAGGTTAGGTATGGCTACACCTTC.

This clone was counted a single time. The chain has TRBV20-1 and TRBJ1-2; tentative D call: TRBD1 (6 bases). Germline V gene lookup returns CDR1 DFQATT and CDR2 SNEGSKA (reference sequence). Between the trimmed V and J ends, which lost 6 bases and 8 bases, there was a span of 13 bases. The CDR3 consists of 11 residues. The DNA of the CDR3 is TGCAGTGCCCAGGGGTATAGCGGCTACACCTTC. Protein: CSAQGYSGYTF.

The genes are TRBV5-1 and TRBJ2-1; TRBD2 agrees at 9 bases. The V and J ends lost 4 bases and 5 bases, in that order; junction bases with no gene match: 7. The CDR3 covers 15 residues. The germline V gene encodes CDR1 SGHRS and CDR2 YFSETQ. Here the CDR3 reads CASSPNPSGDNEQFF. DNA for the CDR3: TGCGCCAGCAGCCCGAATCCTAGCGGGGACAATGAGCAGTTCTTC.

In this sample, this clone turned up once. The genes are TRBV2 and TRBJ1-5; D may be TRBD1 (5 bases). The germline V and J ends were trimmed by 2 bases and 5 bases, with 16 bases remaining between them. Germline CDR1 is SNHLY and CDR2 is FYNNEI. The CDR3 totals 16 residues. CDR3 nucleotides: TGTGCCAGCAGTGAACCGATTAGGGGTTCCTATCAGCCCCAGCATTTT. Translated, it gives CASSEPIRGSYQPQHF.

The gene calls are TRBV19 and TRBJ2-7; 10 bases fit TRBD1. In germline, CDR1 is LNHDA, CDR2 SQIVND (reference sequence). With V trimmed by 4 bases and J by 5 bases, 8 bases remained unmatched. This CDR3 has 15 residues. CDR3 residues: CASSKTGTGVNEQYF. DNA of the CDR3: TGTGCCAGTAGTAAAACCGGGACAGGGGTTAACGAGCAGTACTTC.

The chain links TRBV9 to TRBJ2-1; 11 bases are a match to TRBD2. The trim removed 2 bases at V and 4 bases at J, leaving 5 bases unmatched. From germline, CDR1 is SGDLS and CDR2 YYNGEE. This CDR3 spans 16 amino acids. CDR3 sequence: CASSVELAGAYNEQFF. The CDR3 coding sequence is TGTGCCAGCAGCGTCGAACTAGCGGGAGCTTACAATGAGCAGTTCTTC. The whole variable domain, filled in from reference TRBV9 and TRBJ2-1, reads DSGVTQTPKHLITATGQRVTLRCSPRSGDLSVYWYQQSLDQGLQFLIQYYNGEERAKGNILERFSAQQFPDLHSELNLSSLELGDSALYFCASSVELAGAYNEQFFGPGTRLTVL.

V gene TRBV28 combines with J gene TRBJ2-5; D perhaps matches TRBD2 (5 bases). The J call may not be correct, given that the DNA end is closer to TRBJ2-7. The CDR3 length is 13 residues. CDR1 is MDHEN and CDR2 is SYDVKM in the germline V gene. The CDR3 is CASSSGSSYEQYF. CDR3 sequence (DNA): TGTGCCAGCAGTTCGGGGTCCTCCTACGAGCAGTACTTC.

As DNA, the CDR3 is TGCGCCAGCAGCTTGGATCTGAGCTCCTACAATGAGCAGTTCTTC. Encoded protein: CASSLDLSSYNEQFF. This chain joins TRBV5-1 and TRBJ2-1; D ambiguous. Germline V gene data show CDR1 as SGHRS and CDR2 as YFSETQ. The CDR3 length is 15 residues. Deletions cut 0 bases from V and 0 bases from J, with 7 bases between. The whole variable domain, filled in from reference TRBV5-1 and TRBJ2-1, reads KAGVTQTPRYLIKTRGQQVTLSCSPISGHRSVSWYQQTPGQGLQFLFEYFSETQRNKGNFPGRFSGRQFSNSRSEMNVSTLELGDSALYLCASSLDLSSYNEQFFGPGTRLTVL.

The chain has TRBV7-3 and TRBJ2-3; 8 nucleotides line up with TRBD1. Germline CDR1 reads SGHTA; CDR2 reads FQGTGA. This CDR3 spans 14 amino acids. The V segment lost 5 bases and the J segment 3 bases; nucleotides outside the gene matches: 4. CDR3 nucleotides: TGTGCCAGCAGCACCGACAGGGGAACAGATACGCAGTATTTT. Protein product: CASSTDRGTDTQYF.

V gene TRBV19 combines with J gene TRBJ1-2, with D hard to call. Between the trimmed V and J ends, which lost 3 bases and 1 base, there was a span of 18 bases. CDR3 length: 17 residues. The germline gives CDR1 LNHDA, CDR2 SQIVND (reference sequence). The CDR3 region is CASSISDRAFINYGYTF. CDR3 in DNA: TGTGCCAGTAGTATTAGTGATCGAGCCTTCATTAACTATGGCTACACCTTC.

As concerns this clone: One junction end disagrees with the germline gene, perhaps due to a read error. This chain links TRBV7-9 with TRBJ2-7; 8 bases map to TRBD2. Germline V gives CDR1 SEHNR, CDR2 FQNEAQ (reference sequence). This CDR3 is built from 15 residues. The CDR3 protein is CSSSLSTSGTYEQYF. CDR3 sequence (DNA): TGTTCCAGCAGCTTAAGTACTAGCGGAACCTACGAGCAGTACTTC.

The rearrangement joins TRBV19 to TRBJ1-5; a possible D gene is TRBD1 (6 bases). The V end was cut by 6 bases, the J end by 6 bases, with 18 bases between. The CDR3 length is 15 residues. Per germline, CDR1 LNHDA and CDR2 SQIVND (reference sequence). The CDR3 here is CASRVTGGAGQPQHF. In DNA, the CDR3 is TGTGCCAGTAGAGTCACTGGGGGGGCTGGTCAGCCCCAGCATTTT.

The J gene is TRBJ2-7, the V gene TRBV5-1; 8 bases line up with TRBD2. After removal of 0 bases from V and 4 bases from J, the junction contained 15 bases not matched to a gene. CDR1 SGHRS and CDR2 YFSETQ come from the germline V gene. This CDR3 is built from 18 residues. The CDR3 coding sequence is TGCGCCAGCAGCTTGGCCGTCGGTAGCGGGGAGATTGGTTACGAGCAGTACTTC. Translating it yields CASSLAVGSGEIGYEQYF.

The chain uses TRBV2 and TRBJ1-2; D is ambiguous. Germline CDR1 reads SNHLY; CDR2 reads FYNNEI. The CDR3 runs to 10 residues. CDR3 DNA: TGTGCGGGCTTTAACTATGGCTACACCTTC. Translating gives CAGFNYGYTF. The whole variable domain, filled in from reference TRBV2 and TRBJ1-2, reads EPEVTQTPSHQVTQMGQEVILRCVPISNHLYFYWYRQILGQKVEFLVSFYNNEISEKSEIFDDQFSVERPDGSNFTLKIRSTKLEDSAMYFCAGFNYGYTFGSGTRLTVV.

This clone was recorded once. The gene calls are TRBV4-1 and TRBJ1-1; 11 bases agree with TRBD1. Germline trimming cut 4 bases from V and 3 bases from J; bases unmatched to any gene: 16. Germline CDR1 reads MGHRA; CDR2 reads YSYEKL. CDR3 length: 19 amino acids. The CDR3 reads CASSLLMGTGGTRDTEAFF. As DNA, the CDR3 is TGCGCCAGCAGCCTATTAATGGGGACAGGGGGAACCCGGGACACTGAAGCTTTCTTT.

V and J are TRBV5-8 and TRBJ2-3; 14 nucleotides match TRBD2. The CDR3 runs to 16 residues. V shed 4 bases, J shed 6 bases, and the junction held 7 bases outside the gene matches. Germline CDR1 is SGHTS and CDR2 is YDEGEE. CDR3: CASSLGLAGDMDTQYF. DNA for the CDR3: TGTGCCAGCAGCCTGGGACTAGCGGGAGATATGGATACGCAGTATTTT.

This clone was seen just once. The chain carries TRBV28 and TRBJ2-7, with D possibly being TRBD2 (6 bases). V was pared by 3 bases and J by 5 bases, with 14 bases between. This CDR3 is 14 amino acids long. Germline V gene data show CDR1 as MDHEN and CDR2 as SYDVKM. CDR3 residues: CASSLSGRTDEQYF. CDR3 coding DNA: TGTGCCAGCAGTTTGTCCGGGAGAACGGACGAGCAGTACTTC.

CDR3 sequence (DNA): TGTGCCAGCCGTGCCCTGGGTAGCAACTACGAGCAGTACTTC. Translated, it gives CASRALGSNYEQYF. This chain joins TRBV25-1 and TRBJ2-7; D call uncertain. V lost 8 bases and J lost 3, with 17 bases in between. Germline lookup yields CDR1 MGHDK and CDR2 SYGVNS. The CDR3 contains 14 residues.

The CDR3 is CASSIDQGHTIYF. The CDR3, as DNA: TGTGCCAGCAGCATCGACCAGGGGCACACCATATATTTT. The gene calls are TRBV2 and TRBJ1-3; D is perhaps TRBD1 (6 bases). Per germline, CDR1 SNHLY and CDR2 FYNNEI. The CDR3 is 13 residues long. The V end was cut by 6 bases, the J end by 8 bases, with 14 bases between.

This clone was picked up a small number of times. The rearrangement joins TRBV4-1 to TRBJ1-1, with 7 bases that match TRBD1. Germline values: CDR1 MGHRA, CDR2 YSYEKL. The CDR3 sequence is 15 residues long. V shed 0 bases, J shed 4 bases, and the junction held 5 bases outside the gene matches. CDR3 amino acids: CASSQDTGVFTEAFF. The CDR3 region has the DNA TGCGCCAGCAGCCAAGACACAGGGGTATTCACTGAAGCTTTCTTT.

The V call is TRBV29-1, the J call TRBJ2-7, with D tentatively TRBD1 (6 bases). This CDR3 is 15 amino acids long. V lost 3 bases, J lost 4 bases, and 19 bases lay in between. The V gene's germline CDR1 is SQVTM and CDR2 ANQGSEA. The CDR3 nucleotides read TGCAGCGTTGAGAGTGGGGGCCTGCTGTCGTACGAGCAGTACTTC. Translation gives CSVESGGLLSYEQYF.

This clone showed up just a few times. The V call is TRBV5-4, the J call TRBJ1-1; 9 nucleotides match TRBD1. The V gene's germline CDR1 is SGHNT and CDR2 YYREEE (reference sequence). The CDR3 extends over 14 amino acids. J lost 5 bases, V lost 0 bases, and 2 bases had no gene match. CDR3 nucleotide sequence: TGTGCCAGCAGCTTGGACAGGGGGCTTACTGAAGCTTTCTTT. Protein product: CASSLDRGLTEAFF. The variable domain in full, with the rest retrieved from reference TRBV5-4 and TRBJ1-1, is ETGVTQSPTHLIKTRGQQVTLRCSSQSGHNTVSWYQQALGQGPQFIFQYYREEENGRGNFPPRFSGLQFPNYSSELNVNALELDDSALYLCASSLDRGLTEAFFGQGTRLTVV.

The chain carries TRBV6-1 and TRBJ2-5; D is possibly TRBD2 (5 bases). The CDR3 consists of 14 residues. Germline-derived CDR1 and CDR2 are MNHNS and SASEGT. The ends were cut back, 3 bases at V and 5 bases at J, with 13 bases in the middle. CDR3 amino acids: CASSERVVVETQYF. CDR3 nucleotides: TGTGCCAGCAGTGAGAGGGTAGTCGTGGAGACCCAGTACTTC.